This TCR beta chain was sequenced in a study of T cell changes during pregnancy in multiple sclerosis. V was shortened by 3 bases and J by 7 bases, with 10 bases between the two germline ends. This CDR3 is 13 amino acids long. Germline V CDR1 and CDR2: SGDLS, YYNGEE. Assay used: immunoSEQ multiplex PCR; TCRdb lists only in-frame clones, some missing. This table holds 52,000 or so clones, around nine tenths found once. The starting material was CD4+ T cells from peripheral blood mononuclear cells, obtained in the second trimester of pregnancy. This chain links TRBV9 with TRBJ2-2; a weak D match, TRBD1 (6 bases). This clonotype originated in a female donor with multiple sclerosis, enrolled in a pregnancy study. CDR3 amino acids: CASSARTDGELFF. The DNA of the CDR3 is TGTGCCAGCAGCGCGAGGACAGACGGGGAGCTGTTTTTT.